The 23 T cell receptor beta chains below were found in one sample sequenced in a study of control samples from healthy donors and cancer patients. TCRdb keeps only in-frame clones here, not all; method: immunoSEQ multiplex PCR. The table records some 210,000 clones, roughly nine tenths of them present only once. Source material: blood. All receptors derive from a man aged 25 to 40 in good health.

The chain recombines TRBV7-9 with TRBJ1-1; tentatively, D is TRBD1 (5 bases). Germline V gene data show CDR1 as SEHNR and CDR2 as FQNEAQ (reference sequence). Trimming left V 1 base short and J 0 bases short, with 18 bases between. The CDR3 has 18 residues. CDR3 nucleotides: TGTGCCAGCAGCTTAGTCCCCACGGGGGGGGAGATGAACACTGAAGCTTTCTTT. Protein sequence: CASSLVPTGGEMNTEAFF. Based on the CDR3 plus reference TRBV7-9 and TRBJ1-1, the full variable domain is DTGVSQNPRHKITKRGQNVTFRCDPISEHNRLYWYRQTLGQGPEFLTYFQNEAQLEKSRLLSDRFSAERPKGSFSTLEIQRTEQGDSAMYLCASSLVPTGGEMNTEAFFGQGTRLTVV.

The chain combines TRBV5-6 with TRBJ1-1; 7 bases match TRBD1. Trimming cost V 1 base and J 1 base; bases outside gene matches: 4. The CDR3 extends over 15 amino acids. The germline V gene has CDR1 SGHDT and CDR2 YYEEEE. This chain's CDR3 is CASSLRQGWNTEAFF. Written as DNA, the CDR3 is TGTGCCAGCAGCTTGAGACAGGGATGGAACACTGAAGCTTTCTTT.

The chain's CDR3 is CASSQVTVPYEQYF. The CDR3 region has the DNA TGTGCCAGCAGCCAAGTTACAGTTCCCTACGAGCAGTACTTC. The chain carries TRBV3-1 (or the pseudogene TRBV3-2) and TRBJ2-7; D remains unclear. The CDR3 runs to 14 residues. The germline V and J ends were trimmed by 1 base and 2 bases, with 9 bases remaining between them. The germline V gene encodes CDR1 LGHDT and CDR2 YNNKEL (reference sequence).

V usage is TRBV19 and J usage is TRBJ2-7; D gene uncertain. Between the trimmed V and J ends, which lost 4 bases and 4 bases, there was a span of 8 bases. Germline V CDR1 and CDR2: LNHDA, SQIVND (reference sequence). The CDR3 covers 12 residues. The CDR3: CASSKGEYEQYF. The DNA of the CDR3 is TGTGCCAGTAGTAAGGGTGAATACGAGCAGTACTTC.

The chain has TRBV5-1 and TRBJ2-7, with 8 bases that match TRBD2. The junction had 9 bases not matched to a gene; V was cut back by 7 bases and J by 0 bases. This CDR3 contains 15 residues. In germline, CDR1 is SGHRS, CDR2 YFSETQ. CDR3 region: CASARVAGSSYEQYF. CDR3 DNA sequence: TGCGCCAGCGCCCGGGTAGCGGGGAGCTCCTACGAGCAGTACTTC. Supplemented by reference TRBV5-1 and TRBJ2-7, the full variable domain reads KAGVTQTPRYLIKTRGQQVTLSCSPISGHRSVSWYQQTPGQGLQFLFEYFSETQRNKGNFPGRFSGRQFSNSRSEMNVSTLELGDSALYLCASARVAGSSYEQYFGPGTRLTVT.

The chain couples TRBV6-1 to TRBJ2-1; D possibly corresponds to TRBD1 (5 bases). V gave up 2 bases and J gave up 0 bases, with 17 bases separating them. The CDR3 runs to 18 residues. Germline loops: CDR1 MNHNS, CDR2 SASEGT. The CDR3 coding sequence is TGTGCCAGCAGTGAAATTTCAGGGCTTAGTAGCTCCTACAATGAGCAGTTCTTC. It encodes CASSEISGLSSSYNEQFF.

The rearrangement uses TRBV3-1 (or the pseudogene TRBV3-2) and TRBJ1-2, with TRBD1 as a possible D gene (5 bases). Trimming stripped 4 bases from V and 4 bases from J, with 13 bases between. CDR1 is LGHDT and CDR2 is YNNKEL in the germline V gene (reference sequence). The CDR3 has 14 residues. This CDR3 reads CASSPSGAIYGYTF. The DNA of the CDR3 is TGTGCCAGCAGCCCCTCCGGGGCCATCTATGGCTACACCTTC.

This sequence joins TRBV6-5 and TRBJ2-1; 10 bases map to TRBD1. The ends lost 6 bases at V and 1 base at J; junction bases unmatched: 3. Per germline, CDR1 MNHEY and CDR2 SVGAGI. The CDR3 has 15 amino acids. In DNA, the CDR3 is TGTGCCAGCAGGACAGGGGGCTTTTCCTACAATGAGCAGTTCTTC. This codes for CASRTGGFSYNEQFF.

This rearrangement joins TRBV7-2 to TRBJ2-3, with D unresolved. Germline V gene lookup returns CDR1 SGHTA and CDR2 FQGNSA. Between the trimmed V and J ends, which lost 5 bases and 5 bases, there was a span of 11 bases. The length of the CDR3 is 13 residues. This chain's CDR3 is CASSAQRLDTQYF. In DNA, the CDR3 is TGTGCCAGCAGCGCTCAAAGGCTAGATACGCAGTATTTT.

The CDR3 loop is CASSQNEGSGELFF. The CDR3 DNA reads TGTGCCAGCAGCCAAAATGAGGGATCCGGGGAGCTGTTTTTT. The chain links TRBV4-2 to TRBJ2-2; D is possibly TRBD2 (5 bases). CDR1 is LGHNA, CDR2 YNFKEQ, per germline. The ends were cut back, 2 bases at V and 6 bases at J, with 10 bases in the middle. The CDR3 has 14 residues.

The CDR3 is CASSDGQNTEAFF. CDR3 nucleotides: TGTGCCAGCAGCGATGGACAGAACACTGAAGCTTTCTTT. The rearrangement joins TRBV6-6 to TRBJ1-1; possible D gene TRBD1, 5 bases. The ends were cut back, 6 bases at V and 1 base at J, with 9 bases in the middle. CDR1 is MNHNY and CDR2 is SVGAGI in the germline V gene (reference sequence). The CDR3 extends over 13 amino acids.

This clone was seen once. The rearrangement joins TRBV7-9 to TRBJ2-2, with D possibly TRBD1 on 6 matching bases. V gave up 2 bases and J gave up 0 bases, with 10 bases separating them. The CDR3 length is 16 residues. The germline CDR1 and CDR2 sequences are SEHNR and FQNEAQ (reference sequence). The DNA for the CDR3 is TGTGCCAGCAGCTTAAGGACAGTAGCGAACACCGGGGAGCTGTTTTTT. It is translated as CASSLRTVANTGELFF.

The rearrangement uses TRBV10-3 and TRBJ2-7; a weak D match, TRBD2 (5 bases). The germline V and J ends were trimmed by 3 bases and 3 bases, with 15 bases remaining between them. Per the germline V gene, CDR1 is ENHRY and CDR2 is SYGVKD. The CDR3 length is 15 residues. The CDR3 nucleotides read TGTGCCATCAGTGACTCCTCGGGGAAAGACTACGAGCAGTACTTC. Amino acid sequence: CAISDSSGKDYEQYF.

J is TRBJ1-6 and V is TRBV6-4; D ambiguous. The CDR3 contains 14 residues. The germline V gene has CDR1 MRHNA and CDR2 SNTAGT. V lost 3 bases and J 1 base, leaving 4 bases between the germline ends. The CDR3 coding sequence is TGTGCCAGCAGTGAGGGGTCCTATAATTCACCCCTCCACTTT. Translation gives CASSEGSYNSPLHF.

The chain couples TRBV7-2 to TRBJ2-1, with TRBD2 matching over 14 bases. The CDR3 is made up of 17 amino acids. V shed 3 bases and J 7 bases; nucleotides not matched to a gene: 8. CDR1 SGHTA and CDR2 FQGNSA come from the germline V gene. The CDR3 nucleotides are TGTGCCAGCAGCTTCTCCCTGACTAGCGGGGGGGTTAATGAGCAGTTCTTC. Its translation is CASSFSLTSGGVNEQFF.

V is TRBV5-1 and J is TRBJ1-1; D is perhaps TRBD1 (5 bases). CDR1 and CDR2 from the germline V gene are SGHRS and YFSETQ. Trimming took 4 bases from V and 1 from J, leaving 11 bases between them. CDR3 length: 14 residues. The CDR3 nucleotides are TGCGCCAGCAGCCAAACGACAGCGAACACTGAAGCTTTCTTT. Its protein product is CASSQTTANTEAFF. Full variable domain (outside the CDR3, taken from reference TRBV5-1 and TRBJ1-1): KAGVTQTPRYLIKTRGQQVTLSCSPISGHRSVSWYQQTPGQGLQFLFEYFSETQRNKGNFPGRFSGRQFSNSRSEMNVSTLELGDSALYLCASSQTTANTEAFFGQGTRLTVV.

This chain's CDR3 is CASSEPLYTGELFF. CDR3 coding DNA: TGTGCCAGCAGTGAACCGCTGTACACCGGGGAGCTGTTTTTT. The V call is TRBV25-1, the J call TRBJ2-2, with D hard to call. Germline CDR1 is MGHDK and CDR2 is SYGVNS. The germline V and J ends were trimmed by 2 bases and 3 bases, with 7 bases remaining between them. The CDR3 has 14 amino acids.

CDR3 loop: CASSPGQTRNTEAFF. The CDR3 nucleotides read TGTGCCAGCTCACCCGGACAGACGAGGAACACTGAAGCTTTCTTT. The V and J genes are TRBV18 and TRBJ1-1; the D gene is possibly TRBD1 (6 bases). Germline lookup yields CDR1 KGHSH and CDR2 LQKENI. CDR3 length: 15 residues. Trimming pared 3 bases from V and 1 base from J, leaving 12 bases between.

J is TRBJ1-1 and V is TRBV6-5; D not certain. V lost 2 bases and J 5 bases, leaving 6 bases between the germline ends. The CDR3 has 12 residues. Germline V gives CDR1 MNHEY, CDR2 SVGAGI. In nucleotides, the CDR3 is TGTGCCAGCAGTTACCTCGGAACTGAAGCTTTCTTT. Protein product: CASSYLGTEAFF.

The chain couples TRBV7-3 to TRBJ1-5; 7 bases are a match to TRBD1. The CDR3 spans 18 residues. After removal of 5 bases from V and 0 bases from J, the junction contained 13 bases not matched to a gene. Germline CDR1 SGHTA, CDR2 FQGTGA. CDR3 residues: CASSPRSGGQTSNQPQHF. Written as DNA, the CDR3 is TGTGCCAGCAGCCCGAGATCCGGGGGACAGACTAGCAATCAGCCCCAGCATTTT.

The rearrangement joins TRBV29-1 to TRBJ1-4, with 8 bases matching TRBD1. Trimming took 1 base from V and 8 from J; bases not matched to a gene: 6. The V gene's germline CDR1 is SQVTM and CDR2 ANQGSEA. This CDR3 is built from 14 residues. CDR3 sequence: CSVEGGQVGEKLFF. The CDR3 DNA reads as TGCAGCGTTGAAGGGGGACAGGTTGGGGAAAAACTGTTTTTT.

This chain joins TRBV9 and TRBJ2-3; TRBD2 agrees at 7 bases. Germline lookup yields CDR1 SGDLS and CDR2 YYNGEE. This CDR3 is 15 amino acids long. The V gene end was trimmed by 2 bases and the J gene end by 2 bases; junction bases not matched to a gene: 5. The CDR3 nucleotides are TGTGCCAGCAGCGTGGGAGGGGACTACACAGATACGCAGTATTTT. Translation gives CASSVGGDYTDTQYF. Filled out from reference TRBV9 and TRBJ2-3, the complete variable domain reads DSGVTQTPKHLITATGQRVTLRCSPRSGDLSVYWYQQSLDQGLQFLIQYYNGEERAKGNILERFSAQQFPDLHSELNLSSLELGDSALYFCASSVGGDYTDTQYFGPGTRLTVL.

Here the CDR3 reads CASSMGPGQGLETQYF. The CDR3 bases are TGTGCCAGTAGTATGGGACCGGGACAGGGGTTAGAGACCCAGTACTTC. The chain couples TRBV19 to TRBJ2-5; 10 bases match TRBD1. CDR3 length equals 16 residues. The V and J ends lost 3 bases and 4 bases, in that order; junction bases with no gene match: 8. Germline V gene sequence: CDR1 LNHDA, CDR2 SQIVND (reference sequence).